This TCR beta chain was identified in a study of T cell responses to AZD1222 COVID-19 vaccine. This clone has a single count. What it binds is unknown. Data came from immunoSEQ multiplex PCR; TCRdb stores just in-frame clones and leaves some out. The sample shows about 160,000 clones, approximately 94% of them seen only once. Study findings and constraints: White British people made up most donors, females outnumbered males, and clonal diversity was possibly underestimated. Regions left unmutated in variants are reportedly the target of nearly half of spike-specific TCRs. Once two AZD1222 doses were given, Spike-specific TCR breadth and depth went up. The span of vaccine-associated CD4 TCRs extended across spike, with dominance at 160-218 and 743-854.

CDR1 and CDR2 (germline): SGHKS, YYEKEE (reference sequence). This CDR3 comprises 14 residues. V was trimmed by 4 bases and J by 6 bases, leaving 16 bases between them. The chain employs TRBV5-5 and TRBJ1-1, with a weak D call TRBD1 (5 bases). The TCR was taken from an adult in good health. The input for sequencing was peripheral blood, taken on day 0 of AZD1222 vaccination. The CDR3 here is CASSILRDGSEAFF. CDR3 nucleotides: TGTGCCAGCAGCATCCTAAGGGACGGGTCTGAAGCTTTCTTT.